Following are 17 T cell receptor beta chains from one sample sequenced in a study of blood T cell repertoires in COVID-19. Method: immunoSEQ multiplex PCR; TCRdb's copy keeps in-frame clones and lacks some. The sample holds about 150,000 clones, around 84% seen once. Sample: peripheral blood. These receptors all stem from a woman aged 50 to 65 in a cohort sampled during active or convalescent COVID-19.

This chain connects TRBV12-3 or TRBV12-4 to TRBJ1-1; D ambiguous. The CDR3 covers 13 residues. The V end lost 8 bases, the J end lost 4 bases, and 14 bases lay between the germline ends. CDR3 sequence: CASLTVGSTEAFF. The CDR3 DNA is TGTGCCAGCCTCACAGTGGGGAGCACTGAAGCTTTCTTT.

The genes are TRBV6-5 and TRBJ2-1; weak D call: TRBD2 (5 bases). Deletions cut 5 bases from V and 8 bases from J, with 10 bases between. Germline CDR1 and CDR2: MNHEY and SVGAGI. CDR3 size: 12 residues. The CDR3 DNA sequence: TGTGCCAGCAGTCCTTCGGGGTATGAGCAGTTCTTC. This encodes CASSPSGYEQFF.

This sequence joins TRBV4-1 and TRBJ2-2; D not resolved. V dropped 4 bases and J dropped 3 bases, with 3 bases sitting between them. The CDR3 extends over 12 amino acids. The germline V gene encodes CDR1 MGHRA and CDR2 YSYEKL. CDR3 nucleotides: TGCGCCAGCAGCCCATACACCGGGGAGCTGTTTTTT. This translates into CASSPYTGELFF.

This clone has a single count. The CDR3 here is CAISDPGQGAEAFF. DNA for the CDR3: TGTGCCATCAGTGACCCGGGACAGGGGGCTGAAGCTTTCTTT. V gene TRBV10-3 combines with J gene TRBJ1-1, with TRBD1 identical over 11 bases. The CDR3 extends over 14 amino acids. V was clipped by 3 bases and J by 6 bases; unmatched bases: 3. Germline V gene lookup returns CDR1 ENHRY and CDR2 SYGVKD.

This clone was recorded a few times. The CDR3 region has the DNA TGTGCCAGCAGTGGACTAGCGGGGACTTCCTACGAGCAGTACTTC. This encodes CASSGLAGTSYEQYF. This chain joins TRBV6-2 or TRBV6-3 and TRBJ2-7, with 12 nucleotides matching TRBD2. V gave up 5 bases and J gave up 1 base; unmatched junction bases: 3. The CDR3 runs to 15 residues. Germline V gene sequence: CDR1 MNHEY, CDR2 SVGEGT.

The chain recombines TRBV4-2 with TRBJ2-1; a weak D match, TRBD2 (5 bases). The V gene's germline CDR1 is LGHNA and CDR2 YNFKEQ. The V end was cut by 1 base, the J end by 0 bases, with 10 bases between. The CDR3 covers 16 residues. CDR3 loop: CASSQAEEASYNEQFF. The CDR3 DNA is TGTGCCAGCAGCCAAGCAGAGGAGGCCTCCTACAATGAGCAGTTCTTC.

This clone was picked up a small number of times. The rearrangement uses TRBV18 and TRBJ1-1, with unresolved D. The CDR3 has 17 residues. Trimming shortened V by 3 bases and J by 0 bases, and 17 bases separated the two germline ends. Germline assignment: CDR1 KGHSH and CDR2 LQKENI. The CDR3 bases are TGTGCCAGCTCACCCTCGGCCGGAGCCAAGGTGAACACTGAAGCTTTCTTT. Protein product: CASSPSAGAKVNTEAFF.

Only a few counts were recorded for this clone. This chain links TRBV7-9 with TRBJ2-5, with D perhaps TRBD2 (5 bases). The CDR3 is 15 residues long. Germline V gene data show CDR1 as SEHNR and CDR2 as FQNEAQ (reference sequence). The ends were cut back, 3 bases at V and 1 base at J, with 12 bases in the middle. Written as DNA, the CDR3 is TGTGCCAGCAGCTTTCGATTGGGAGTCCAAGAGACCCAGTACTTC. Amino acids: CASSFRLGVQETQYF. Using reference TRBV7-9 and TRBJ2-5 for the parts outside the CDR3, the full variable domain is DTGVSQNPRHKITKRGQNVTFRCDPISEHNRLYWYRQTLGQGPEFLTYFQNEAQLEKSRLLSDRFSAERPKGSFSTLEIQRTEQGDSAMYLCASSFRLGVQETQYFGPGTRLLVL.

The chain carries TRBV7-9 and TRBJ1-2; 7 bases map to TRBD1. Trimming at V came to 7 bases and at J to 8 bases, leaving 10 bases not matched to a gene. The CDR3 spans 13 residues. The germline gives CDR1 SEHNR, CDR2 FQNEAQ (reference sequence). The CDR3 loop is CASTIDRAWGYTF. CDR3 nucleotide sequence: TGTGCCAGCACCATTGACAGGGCGTGGGGCTACACCTTC.

CDR3 coding DNA: TGCAGTGCTACCAAGCCAGGCGGCTACACCTTC. It encodes CSATKPGGYTF. This chain joins TRBV20-1 and TRBJ1-2; D is undetermined. CDR1 and CDR2 (germline): DFQATT, SNEGSKA (reference sequence). CDR3 length: 11 residues. Trimming took off 4 bases at V and 8 bases at J, with 11 bases between the two ends.

This clone was counted once. The chain combines TRBV24-1 with TRBJ1-1; D ambiguous. The CDR3 is made up of 13 amino acids. V was clipped by 3 bases and J by 1 base, with 5 bases between them. Germline CDR1 KGHDR, CDR2 SFDVKD. The CDR3 protein is CATSDTQNTEAFF. Here the CDR3 DNA reads TGTGCCACCAGTGATACACAGAACACTGAAGCTTTCTTT.

The rearrangement uses TRBV19 and TRBJ1-5; D gene uncertain. The germline CDR1 and CDR2 sequences are LNHDA and SQIVND (reference sequence). Trimming took off 0 bases at V and 4 bases at J, with 7 bases between the two ends. The CDR3 extends over 14 amino acids. In DNA form, the CDR3 reads TGTGCCAGTAGTATAGAGCGAGGGAATCAGCCCCAGCATTTT. Protein sequence: CASSIERGNQPQHF.

This chain links TRBV2 with TRBJ2-3, with 12 bases that match TRBD2. This CDR3 has 16 residues. Germline CDR1 reads SNHLY; CDR2 reads FYNNEI. The junction had 5 bases not matched to a gene; V was cut back by 6 bases and J by 1 base. CDR3 coding DNA: TGTGCCAGCAGGTATACTAGCGGGGGGCGCACAGATACGCAGTATTTT. Translating it yields CASRYTSGGRTDTQYF.

V usage is TRBV11-2 and J usage is TRBJ2-3; TRBD2 matches at 7 bases. V lost 5 bases, J lost 5 bases, and 7 bases stayed unmatched. The CDR3 length is 14 residues. Germline CDR1 reads SGHAT; CDR2 reads FQNNGV. CDR3 DNA sequence: TGTGCCAGCAGCCCGGGGGTAGCGGGAGATACGCAGTATTTT. This gives the protein CASSPGVAGDTQYF.

The chain joins TRBV3-1 (or the pseudogene TRBV3-2) to TRBJ2-7; D is possibly TRBD1 (5 bases). The CDR3 contains 14 residues. Germline loops: CDR1 LGHDT, CDR2 YNNKEL (reference sequence). V was clipped by 5 bases and J by 1 base, with 12 bases between them. DNA for the CDR3: TGTGCCAGCAGCGGAACTGGACATTCCTACGAGCAGTACTTC. This codes for CASSGTGHSYEQYF.

This rearrangement joins TRBV20-1 to TRBJ1-2; D is unclear. Germline V gene lookup returns CDR1 DFQATT and CDR2 SNEGSKA (reference sequence). This CDR3 is 13 amino acids long. V was shortened by 3 bases and J by 4 bases, with 12 bases between the two germline ends. The chain's CDR3 is CSASRQNPYGYTF. The CDR3, as DNA: TGCAGTGCTAGTCGTCAGAATCCCTATGGCTACACCTTC.

The chain's CDR3 is CASSLNAGGPAKNIQYF. In DNA, the CDR3 is TGTGCCAGCAGCTTAAACGCGGGGGGGCCAGCCAAAAACATTCAGTACTTC. The rearrangement joins TRBV11-2 to TRBJ2-4; 9 nucleotides agree with TRBD2. CDR3 length: 17 residues. Germline CDR1 SGHAT, CDR2 FQNNGV. The V gene end was trimmed by 2 bases and the J gene end by 0 bases; junction bases not matched to a gene: 5.